Following are 7 T cell receptor beta chains from one sample sequenced in a study of T-cell memory formation after mild COVID-19. A single record per CDR3 protein comes from TCRdb applying MiXCR to the 5' RACE reads. Among some 440,000 distinct CDR3 sequences listed, more than 20% were seen once. Sequences were obtained from PBMCs or a T cell subset sorted from them (not recorded which). These receptors all stem from an adult woman who had mild COVID-19 (a few samples of this study predate the infection). Cell type and time point are not known.

The chain employs TRBV12-3 or TRBV12-4 and TRBJ1-5; possibly TRBD1 for D (5 bases). This CDR3 is 16 amino acids long. V lost 6 bases, J lost 2 bases, and 17 bases lay in between. In DNA form, the CDR3 reads TGTGCCAGCAGCCTTGGGGACGTTCGCGGCAATCAGCCCCAGCATTTT. The encoded protein is CASSLGDVRGNQPQHF.

The rearrangement links TRBV6-2 or TRBV6-3 to TRBJ2-7, with D unclear. Per the germline V gene, CDR1 is MNHEY and CDR2 is SVGEGT. This CDR3 has 16 residues. V lost 1 base to trimming and J lost 2 bases, with 15 bases between them. CDR3 region: CASSYYWSGIAYEQYF. CDR3 DNA: TGTGCCAGCAGTTACTACTGGTCAGGAATAGCCTACGAGCAGTACTTC.

The chain is built from TRBV12-3 or TRBV12-4 and TRBJ2-7, with TRBD1 matching 9 bases. The CDR3 runs 15 residues. Trimming at V came to 6 bases and at J to 1 base, leaving 7 bases not matched to a gene. The CDR3 sequence is CASSLTGQGSYEQYF. CDR3 in DNA: TGTGCCAGCAGCCTTACTGGACAGGGGTCCTACGAGCAGTACTTC.

V is TRBV15 and J is TRBJ1-2; D unclear. Trimming cost V 1 base and J 7 bases, with 7 bases left between them. The CDR3 runs to 12 residues. Germline-derived CDR1 and CDR2 are LNHNV and YYDKDF (reference sequence). As DNA, the CDR3 is TGTGCCACCAGCAGAGGGACGGGTGGCTACACCTTC. Translating it yields CATSRGTGGYTF.

This chain connects TRBV4-1 to TRBJ2-5; possible D gene TRBD1, 5 bases. Trimming took off 4 bases at V and 4 bases at J, with 16 bases between the two ends. CDR3 length equals 15 residues. CDR1 and CDR2 (germline): MGHRA, YSYEKL. The CDR3 loop is CASSRTAGSGETQYF. Written as DNA, the CDR3 is TGCGCCAGCAGCCGTACGGCAGGGTCCGGAGAGACCCAGTACTTC.

This clonotype has a count of ten or more. This chain links TRBV12-3 or TRBV12-4 with TRBJ2-1; 9 bases map to TRBD1. The CDR3 totals 16 residues. J gave up 5 bases and V 5 bases, and 10 bases lay outside the gene matches. The CDR3 protein is CASSRNPGQGDNEQFF. Written as DNA, the CDR3 is TGTGCCAGCAGTCGAAATCCGGGACAGGGAGACAATGAGCAGTTCTTC.

The sample holds a few counts of this clonotype. V gene TRBV5-6 combines with J gene TRBJ2-1; TRBD2 matches 9 bases. This CDR3 region has 14 residues. With V trimmed by 5 bases and J by 3 bases, 3 bases remained unmatched. The V gene's germline CDR1 is SGHDT and CDR2 YYEEEE. The CDR3: CASSSSGDYNEQFF. The DNA of the CDR3 is TGTGCCAGCAGTTCTAGCGGGGACTACAATGAGCAGTTCTTC.